These 17 T cell receptor beta chains originate from one sample sequenced in a study of Graves' ophthalmopathy and Graves' hyperthyroidism. Amplified material comprised TCR beta CDR3 regions derived from RNA transcripts. After a first-round RT-PCR with HTBI primers, a second-round multiplex PCR was run. TCRdb passed the multiplex PCR reads through MiXCR, listing each CDR3 protein once. The data show about 240,000 distinct CDR3 sequences, about 46% seen once. Sample: peripheral blood. All receptors derive from an adult man with Graves' ophthalmopathy.

The chain is built from TRBV5-4 and TRBJ2-5, with TRBD2 matching over 7 bases. The CDR3 is 13 residues long. Germline-derived CDR1 and CDR2 are SGHNT and YYREEE (reference sequence). Germline trimming cut 4 bases from V and 5 bases from J; bases unmatched to any gene: 5. As DNA, the CDR3 is TGTGCCAGCAGCCGACTAGCTTCGGAGACCCAGTACTTC. It yields the protein CASSRLASETQYF.

This clonotype was recorded a few times. V gene TRBV10-2 combines with J gene TRBJ2-7; 10 bases are a match to TRBD2. The CDR3 is 13 residues long. Looked up from germline, CDR1 is WSHSY and CDR2 is SAAADI. V shed 7 bases, J shed 4 bases, and the junction held 4 bases outside the gene matches. The chain's CDR3 is CASMSGGAYEQYF. DNA for the CDR3: TGCGCCAGCATGAGCGGGGGGGCGTACGAGCAGTACTTC.

V gene TRBV24-1 combines with J gene TRBJ2-7, with 9 nucleotides matching TRBD1. This CDR3 spans 15 amino acids. The V and J ends lost 2 bases and 7 bases, in that order; junction bases with no gene match: 8. Germline V gene lookup returns CDR1 KGHDR and CDR2 SFDVKD. CDR3 in DNA: TGTGCCACCAGTGATTCACAGGGGGCCAAAGTGGAGCAGTACTTC. It is translated as CATSDSQGAKVEQYF.

The CDR3: CASGNAGDTEAFF. The CDR3 DNA reads TGTGCCAGTGGCAACGCAGGTGACACTGAAGCTTTCTTT. The chain combines TRBV3-1 with TRBJ1-1; no reliable D call. The CDR3 length is 13 residues. Germline CDR1 LGHDT, CDR2 YNNKEL (reference sequence). Trimming shortened V by 9 bases and J by 3 bases, and 14 bases separated the two germline ends.

V and J are TRBV29-1 and TRBJ2-7; TRBD1 might be the D (5 bases). The CDR3 is made up of 11 amino acids. Trimming pared 8 bases from V and 5 bases from J, leaving 13 bases between. CDR1 is SQVTM, CDR2 ANQGSEA, per germline. For the CDR3, the DNA is TGCAGCCAAGGGGCTCTCCACGAGCAGTACTTC. Its protein product is CSQGALHEQYF.

The chain joins TRBV15 to TRBJ1-4; 7 bases align to TRBD1. Germline CDR1 LNHNV, CDR2 YYDKDF (reference sequence). V was pared by 0 bases and J by 2 bases, with 0 bases of the junction left unmatched. The CDR3 is 15 amino acids. CDR3 DNA: TGTGCCACCAGCAGAGAGGACAGGACTAATGAAAAACTGTTTTTT. Translation: CATSREDRTNEKLFF.

This clonotype occurred a few times. The chain uses TRBV29-1 and TRBJ1-1; possible D gene TRBD1, 5 bases. The CDR3 extends over 13 amino acids. Trimming cost V 4 bases and J 2 bases, with 11 bases left between them. The germline gives CDR1 SQVTM, CDR2 ANQGSEA. As DNA, the CDR3 is TGCAGCGTTGGGACACGCTCAAACACTGAAGCTTTCTTT. It yields the protein CSVGTRSNTEAFF.

The chain employs TRBV7-9 and TRBJ2-5; D remains unclear. Trimming took 5 bases from V and 3 from J, leaving 10 bases between them. The germline V gene has CDR1 SEHNR and CDR2 FQNEAQ (reference sequence). The CDR3 totals 13 residues. CDR3 in amino acids: CASSPTVKETQYF. The CDR3, as DNA: TGTGCCAGCAGCCCAACGGTAAAAGAGACCCAGTACTTC.

This clonotype was observed a few times. The chain carries TRBV7-2 and TRBJ1-2; D uncertain. Germline assignment: CDR1 SGHTA and CDR2 FQGNSA. With 4 bases removed from V and 2 bases from J, the gap between germline ends came to 14 bases. The CDR3 contains 15 residues. CDR3 nucleotide sequence: TGTGCCAGCAGCTCCGACGGCTGGGTGAACTATGGCTACACCTTC. This encodes CASSSDGWVNYGYTF.

The chain joins TRBV14 to TRBJ1-6; D is unresolved. Germline lookup yields CDR1 SGHDN and CDR2 FVKESK. Trimming took 1 base from V and 9 from J, leaving 13 bases between them. There are 15 residues in the CDR3. This chain's CDR3 is CASSQVLSRSSPLHF. The CDR3 DNA follows: TGTGCCAGCAGCCAAGTCTTAAGCAGAAGTTCACCCCTCCACTTT.

This clonotype was counted ten times or more. The chain employs TRBV5-6 and TRBJ2-7; D is ambiguous. V was clipped by 7 bases and J by 3 bases, with 11 bases between them. This CDR3 is built from 12 residues. Germline CDR1 is SGHDT and CDR2 is YYEEEE. CDR3 in DNA: TGTGCCAGCTCTGAAGCAAGCTACGAGCAGTACTTC. Translated: CASSEASYEQYF.

This clonotype was seen many times. The rearrangement joins TRBV29-1 to TRBJ1-5; 7 bases map to TRBD1. Germline V gene data show CDR1 as SQVTM and CDR2 as ANQGSEA. V was clipped by 7 bases and J by 0 bases; unmatched bases: 6. The CDR3 is 14 residues long. The CDR3 coding sequence is TGCAGCGCCCGAACAGGGGTTAGCAATCAGCCCCAGCATTTT. It translates to CSARTGVSNQPQHF.

This clonotype has only one observation. A much larger clone is a single base away; this may be a read error. The J gene is TRBJ1-2, the V gene TRBV2; D possibly corresponds to TRBD1 (5 bases). The CDR3 length is 12 residues. Germline V gene lookup returns CDR1 SNHLY and CDR2 FYNNEI. The CDR3 coding sequence is TGTGCCCGCAGTGAAGGCAGGGACGGCTACACCTTC. This encodes CARSEGRDGYTF.

This clonotype appeared many times. This sequence joins TRBV7-2 and TRBJ1-2; D is perhaps TRBD1 (5 bases). V lost 4 bases and J lost 0, with 6 bases in between. From germline, CDR1 is SGHTA and CDR2 FQGNSA. The CDR3 is made up of 13 amino acids. The CDR3 protein is CASSSQANYGYTF. The CDR3 DNA sequence: TGTGCCAGCAGCTCACAGGCTAACTATGGCTACACCTTC.

This clonotype was detected a few times. V is TRBV3-1 and J is TRBJ1-2; D may be TRBD1 (6 bases). V gave up 5 bases and J gave up 4 bases, with 11 bases separating them. Germline V gene data show CDR1 as LGHDT and CDR2 as YNNKEL (reference sequence). The CDR3 length is 13 residues. CDR3 in DNA: TGTGCCAGCAGCGCGACAGGCACCTATGGCTACACCTTC. This encodes CASSATGTYGYTF.

J is TRBJ2-3 and V is TRBV19; TRBD2 matches at 9 bases. CDR1 LNHDA and CDR2 SQIVND come from the germline V gene (reference sequence). V dropped 11 bases and J dropped 1; count of bases not matched to a gene: 7. CDR3 size: 14 residues. The CDR3 loop reads CAVSGSGGTDTQYF. DNA of the CDR3: TGTGCCGTTAGCGGGAGTGGAGGCACAGATACGCAGTATTTT.

There are a few counts of this clonotype. The CDR3 protein is CASSRTREGYGYTF. The CDR3 DNA is TGTGCCAGCAGTCGAACCCGGGAAGGCTATGGCTACACCTTC. The chain is built from TRBV6-5 and TRBJ1-2, with D unclear. The CDR3 length is 14 residues. In germline, CDR1 is MNHEY, CDR2 SVGAGI. V lost 5 bases and J lost 4, with 14 bases in between.